This T cell receptor (beta chain) was profiled in a study of T-cell reconstitution after alpha-beta-depleted transplantation in children. This clonotype has just a few counts. Unique molecular identifiers tagged the TCRbeta library. Via MiXCR, TCRdb re-called the PCR reads, giving one row per CDR3 protein. Here the sample spans 200,000 to 300,000 distinct CDR3 sequences, 12% being singletons. Germline V lookup: CDR1 SGHDT, CDR2 YYEEEE. V shed 4 bases and J 8 bases; nucleotides not matched to a gene: 13. CDR3 length: 16 residues. Sequenced material: PBMCs from the stem cell graft donor, taken from the stem cell graft. This chain joins TRBV5-6 and TRBJ1-2, with 11 bases lining up with TRBD1. This TCR derives from a human donor who donated a stem cell graft to a child with acute lymphoblastic leukemia. In DNA, the CDR3 is TGTGCCAGCAGCAGAGGGGACAGGGGGAATTTAGGCGGCTACACCTTC. As protein: CASSRGDRGNLGGYTF.